This entry concerns a single T cell receptor (beta chain). What it binds is unknown. The sample belongs to a study of T cell responses to AZD1222 COVID-19 vaccine. Regarding the study as a whole: Unmutated variant regions are reportedly the target of nearly half of TCRs that are spike-specific.

Generated by immunoSEQ multiplex PCR, the TCRdb table keeps only in-frame clones and is missing some. This sample has 110,000 to 150,000 clones; 80% to 95% occur once, and the top ten carry 2.5% to 4%. Whether given at about 4 or about 12 weeks, second doses were pooled. The specimen was peripheral blood, collected 28 days after the second AZD1222 dose. The sequence came from an adult who received the AZD1222 COVID-19 vaccine.

The CDR3 reads CASSLVAGTYGYTF. In DNA, the CDR3 is TGTGCCAGCAGCTTAGTAGCGGGTACCTATGGCTACACCTTC. The rearrangement links TRBV7-6 to TRBJ1-2, with no clear D. This CDR3 spans 14 amino acids. Trimming took off 1 base at V and 4 bases at J, with 10 bases between the two ends. Germline V lookup: CDR1 SGHVS, CDR2 FNYEAQ.